One sample yielded the 32 T cell receptor beta chains listed below, sequenced in a study of T cell responses to AZD1222 COVID-19 vaccine. Clones were sequenced by immunoSEQ multiplex PCR, and TCRdb holds only the in-frame ones, with some missing. The sample has some 120,000 clones, roughly 87% seen once. Sequenced here: peripheral blood, sampled on day 0 of AZD1222 vaccination. All receptors derive from an adult in good health.

V gene TRBV5-1 combines with J gene TRBJ1-1, with 7 bases fitting TRBD1. V gave up 5 bases and J gave up 1 base; unmatched junction bases: 5. CDR1 is SGHRS, CDR2 YFSETQ, per germline. The CDR3 has 14 amino acids. CDR3 bases: TGCGCCAGCAGAGGACAGGTTACGAACACTGAAGCTTTCTTT. It specifies CASRGQVTNTEAFF. The variable domain in full, with the rest retrieved from reference TRBV5-1 and TRBJ1-1, is KAGVTQTPRYLIKTRGQQVTLSCSPISGHRSVSWYQQTPGQGLQFLFEYFSETQRNKGNFPGRFSGRQFSNSRSEMNVSTLELGDSALYLCASRGQVTNTEAFFGQGTRLTVV.

This chain uses TRBV3-1 (or the pseudogene TRBV3-2) with TRBJ1-2, with D unclear. The CDR3 is 11 residues long. Germline CDR1 reads LGHDT; CDR2 reads YNNKEL (reference sequence). Deletions cut 3 bases from V and 4 bases from J, with 3 bases between. The CDR3 reads CASSQGYGYTF. CDR3 in DNA: TGTGCCAGCAGCCAGGGCTATGGCTACACCTTC.

This clone was counted only a few times. The chain joins TRBV18 to TRBJ1-1; 7 bases agree with TRBD1. CDR3 length equals 12 residues. With 3 bases clipped from V and 10 bases from J, the junction kept 5 bases outside the gene matches. Germline V gene lookup returns CDR1 KGHSH and CDR2 LQKENI. The chain's CDR3 is CASSPDRSVAFF. The CDR3 region has the DNA TGTGCCAGCTCACCGGACAGGAGTGTAGCTTTCTTT.

In the case of this clone: The same CDR3 arises from other DNA sequences in this sample as well. This sequence joins TRBV11-2 and TRBJ1-3; the D gene is possibly TRBD1 (6 bases). The V end lost 3 bases, the J end lost 4 bases, and 10 bases lay between the germline ends. The CDR3 has 14 residues. Germline V CDR1 and CDR2: SGHAT, FQNNGV. CDR3 sequence: CASSLGTPGNTIYF. The CDR3 DNA follows: TGTGCCAGCAGCTTGGGGACACCAGGAAACACCATATATTTT.

This clone was detected only a few times. The chain uses TRBV5-1 and TRBJ2-1; D tentatively fits TRBD1 or TRBD2 (6 bases each). This CDR3 has 15 residues. Trimming left V 2 bases short and J 9 bases short, with 18 bases between. Germline-derived CDR1 and CDR2 are SGHRS and YFSETQ. This chain's CDR3 is CASSLTGAPGGEQFF. The CDR3 region has the DNA TGCGCCAGCAGCTTAACGGGGGCACCCGGGGGTGAGCAGTTCTTC.

This clone was counted a single time. The chain joins TRBV4-3 to TRBJ1-5; TRBD1 might be the D (6 bases). V dropped 0 bases and J dropped 9 bases, with 12 bases sitting between them. There are 14 residues in the CDR3. The germline gives CDR1 LGHNA, CDR2 YSLEER. The chain's CDR3 is CASSQEGGRGPQHF. CDR3 sequence (DNA): TGCGCCAGCAGCCAAGAGGGGGGGCGAGGGCCCCAGCATTTT.

This sequence joins TRBV28 and TRBJ2-7; perhaps TRBD1 as D (5 bases). Germline V CDR1 and CDR2: MDHEN, SYDVKM. V dropped 0 bases and J dropped 0 bases, with 6 bases sitting between them. The CDR3 runs 14 residues. The CDR3 spells CASSLWTVSYEQYF. The DNA of the CDR3 is TGTGCCAGCAGTTTATGGACAGTCTCCTACGAGCAGTACTTC.

This clone was recorded a few times. The J gene is TRBJ1-1, the V gene TRBV10-3; no firm D call. Germline CDR1 ENHRY, CDR2 SYGVKD. The CDR3 totals 13 residues. V lost 4 bases and J 1 base, leaving 7 bases between the germline ends. This CDR3 is CAISVTENTEAFF. CDR3 nucleotide sequence: TGTGCCATCAGTGTCACAGAGAACACTGAAGCTTTCTTT.

The CDR3 sequence: CASREGQGAPEQYF. The CDR3 DNA sequence: TGTGCCAGCAGGGAGGGACAGGGGGCTCCCGAGCAGTACTTC. V usage is TRBV6-5 and J usage is TRBJ2-7; 12 bases line up with TRBD1. V gave up 6 bases and J gave up 6 bases; unmatched junction bases: 6. Germline values: CDR1 MNHEY, CDR2 SVGAGI. This CDR3 comprises 14 residues.

V is TRBV27 and J is TRBJ2-2; tentatively, D is TRBD1 (5 bases). V was cut by 1 base and J by 5 bases, with 8 bases left in between. CDR1 and CDR2 from the germline V gene are MNHEY and SMNVEV (reference sequence). The CDR3 spans 14 residues. CDR3 region: CASSLLGVTGELFF. CDR3 bases: TGTGCCAGCAGTTTATTAGGGGTAACCGGGGAGCTGTTTTTT.

The chain joins TRBV6-5 to TRBJ2-3; 7 bases fit TRBD2. Germline V CDR1 and CDR2: MNHEY, SVGAGI. V shed 5 bases and J 1 base; nucleotides not matched to a gene: 0. This CDR3 comprises 13 residues. The CDR3 loop reads CASSSGGTDTQYF. CDR3 nucleotide sequence: TGTGCCAGCAGTAGCGGGGGCACAGATACGCAGTATTTT.

This rearrangement joins TRBV10-2 to TRBJ2-3; possibly TRBD2 for D (7 bases). V was shortened by 9 bases and J by 5 bases, with 18 bases between the two germline ends. The length of the CDR3 is 14 residues. Germline V lookup: CDR1 WSHSY, CDR2 SAAADI. The CDR3 DNA sequence: TGCGCCAGTGGTGTCGGGGGGCCGGTAGATACGCAGTATTTT. It codes for CASGVGGPVDTQYF.

The chain employs TRBV4-1 and TRBJ2-1; 10 bases line up with TRBD2. V shed 2 bases, J shed 2 bases, and the junction held 0 bases outside the gene matches. CDR3 length equals 15 residues. Germline CDR1 MGHRA, CDR2 YSYEKL. CDR3 coding DNA: TGCGCCAGCAGCCAACTAGCGGGGGCCTACAATGAGCAGTTCTTC. It is translated as CASSQLAGAYNEQFF.

J is TRBJ1-1 and V is TRBV6-5, with 8 bases aligning to TRBD1. The CDR3 length is 13 residues. Germline lookup yields CDR1 MNHEY and CDR2 SVGAGI. The V and J ends lost 10 bases and 0 bases, in that order; junction bases with no gene match: 4. The DNA of the CDR3 is TGTGCCATATCGGGACAGGTGAACACTGAAGCTTTCTTT. Protein sequence: CAISGQVNTEAFF.

This clone was seen a single time. The V and J genes are TRBV7-2 and TRBJ2-4, with D unclear. Germline V CDR1 and CDR2: SGHTA, FQGNSA. Trimming left V 0 bases short and J 7 bases short, with 13 bases between. CDR3 length: 15 residues. CDR3 sequence reads: CASSLAERPGNIQYF. The CDR3 DNA follows: TGTGCCAGCAGCTTAGCAGAACGGCCTGGGAACATTCAGTACTTC.

This clone appeared a few times. The chain recombines TRBV23-1 with TRBJ2-7; tentatively, D is TRBD2 (6 bases). TRBV23-1 is given ORF status, its function remaining uncertain. This CDR3 contains 19 residues. Deletions cut 1 base from V and 3 bases from J, with 25 bases between. CDR3 loop: CASSQFGNWTGEADYEQYF. The CDR3 DNA follows: TGCGCCAGCAGTCAATTCGGGAATTGGACTGGGGAGGCGGACTACGAGCAGTACTTC.

With respect to this clone: Other DNA sequences in this specimen translate into the identical CDR3. The chain has TRBV9 and TRBJ1-3, with D possibly being TRBD1 (5 bases). The CDR3 consists of 15 residues. Germline lookup yields CDR1 SGDLS and CDR2 YYNGEE. V dropped 0 bases and J dropped 1 base, with 8 bases sitting between them. Here the CDR3 DNA reads TGTGCCAGCAGCGTAGGGGGACCATCTGGAAACACCATATATTTT. The encoded protein is CASSVGGPSGNTIYF.

The rearrangement joins TRBV28 to TRBJ2-5; tentatively, D is TRBD2 (6 bases). The V end lost 7 bases, the J end lost 5 bases, and 20 bases lay between the germline ends. From germline, CDR1 is MDHEN and CDR2 SYDVKM. This CDR3 comprises 15 residues. CDR3 DNA: TGTGCCAGCACCCTTACCGGTGCGGGGAGGGAGACCCAGTACTTC. Its translation is CASTLTGAGRETQYF.

The gene calls are TRBV28 and TRBJ1-3; no definite D call. The CDR3 runs to 17 residues. The germline V gene has CDR1 MDHEN and CDR2 SYDVKM. Trimming removed 1 base from V and 3 bases from J, with 16 bases in between. This CDR3 is CASSLSSLSNIGNTIYF. The CDR3 nucleotides read TGTGCCAGCAGTTTATCCTCTCTCAGTAACATTGGAAACACCATATATTTT. The whole variable domain, filled in from reference TRBV28 and TRBJ1-3, reads DVKVTQSSRYLVKRTGEKVFLECVQDMDHENMFWYRQDPGLGLRLIYFSYDVKMKEKGDIPEGYSVSREKKERFSLILESASTNQTSMYLCASSLSSLSNIGNTIYFGEGSWLTVV.

This chain uses TRBV6-5 with TRBJ1-3; D unclear. The germline CDR1 and CDR2 sequences are MNHEY and SVGAGI. The CDR3 contains 13 residues. Trimming left V 6 bases short and J 0 bases short, with 6 bases between. DNA for the CDR3: TGTGCCAGCAGGGGTATCTCTGGAAACACCATATATTTT. It specifies CASRGISGNTIYF.

The chain joins TRBV11-3 to TRBJ2-1, with D possibly matching TRBD2 (6 bases). The CDR3 has 15 residues. CDR1 SGHNT and CDR2 YENEEA come from the germline V gene. With 1 base removed from V and 5 bases from J, the gap between germline ends came to 12 bases. CDR3 sequence (DNA): TGTGCCAGCAGCTTAGGTGAGGGAGGCCACAATGAGCAGTTCTTC. Translating gives CASSLGEGGHNEQFF.

The V gene is TRBV28, the J gene TRBJ1-5; D remains ambiguous. V lost 4 bases and J lost 0, with 10 bases in between. Germline CDR1 reads MDHEN; CDR2 reads SYDVKM. The CDR3 runs to 15 residues. The CDR3 region is CASSSPGISNQPQHF. DNA of the CDR3: TGTGCCAGCAGTTCCCCGGGGATTAGCAATCAGCCCCAGCATTTT.

J is TRBJ2-7 and V is TRBV5-4, with 8 positions matching TRBD1. J was trimmed by 3 bases and V by 3 bases; bases with no gene match: 8. Germline V gene data show CDR1 as SGHNT and CDR2 as YYREEE (reference sequence). CDR3 length equals 15 residues. CDR3 DNA sequence: TGTGCCAGCAGCTCCTGGACAGGGCCTAACTACGAGCAGTACTTC. Translated, it gives CASSSWTGPNYEQYF.

This sequence joins TRBV4-2 and TRBJ2-3; 9 bases agree with TRBD2. The CDR3 consists of 16 residues. The germline V gene has CDR1 LGHNA and CDR2 YNFKEQ. The J segment lost 1 base and the V segment lost 4 bases, leaving 6 bases of the junction unmatched. The CDR3 region is CASSPVTSGGTDTQYF. The DNA for the CDR3 is TGTGCCAGCAGCCCAGTGACTAGCGGAGGCACAGATACGCAGTATTTT.

This clone appeared a single time. The CDR3 DNA follows: TGTGCCATCAGTGACAGGGAAGAGCAGTACTTC. Translated: CAISDREEQYF. The V call is TRBV10-3, the J call TRBJ2-7; D is perhaps TRBD1 (5 bases). CDR1 is ENHRY and CDR2 is SYGVKD in the germline V gene. V shed 3 bases and J shed 7 bases, with 7 bases lying between them. The CDR3 extends over 11 amino acids.

This CDR3 reads CASSPYTSASTDTQYF. CDR3 nucleotide sequence: TGCGCCAGCAGCCCCTATACTAGCGCTAGCACAGATACGCAGTATTTT. The chain is built from TRBV4-1 and TRBJ2-3, with 7 bases identical to TRBD2. CDR1 is MGHRA, CDR2 YSYEKL, per germline. Unmatched junction bases numbered 7, after V lost 4 bases and J lost 0 bases. The CDR3 is 16 amino acids.

J is TRBJ2-1 and V is TRBV3-1 (or the pseudogene TRBV3-2); no definite D call. CDR1 LGHDT and CDR2 YNNKEL come from the germline V gene (reference sequence). CDR3 size: 17 residues. Trimming removed 5 bases at V and 5 bases at J, with 22 bases between. The CDR3 sequence is CASSMPVPFPSDNEQFF. For the CDR3, the DNA is TGTGCCAGCAGCATGCCTGTCCCATTTCCATCCGACAATGAGCAGTTCTTC.

CDR3 nucleotides: TGTGCCAGCAGTTTCGGGACAGGGGACACCGGGGAGCTGTTTTTT. Translated: CASSFGTGDTGELFF. The V gene is TRBV28, the J gene TRBJ2-2, with 10 positions matching TRBD1. Germline V CDR1 and CDR2: MDHEN, SYDVKM. V shed 3 bases and J 3 bases; nucleotides not matched to a gene: 1. This CDR3 has 15 residues.

The chain carries TRBV2 and TRBJ1-2; D is unclear. This CDR3 is 14 amino acids long. V lost 5 bases and J 4 bases, leaving 14 bases between the germline ends. The germline V gene encodes CDR1 SNHLY and CDR2 FYNNEI. The CDR3 nucleotides read TGTGCCAGCAGTTGGACGGAGAACAGCTATGGCTACACCTTC. Translated: CASSWTENSYGYTF. The variable domain in full, completed from reference TRBV2 and TRBJ1-2, reads EPEVTQTPSHQVTQMGQEVILRCVPISNHLYFYWYRQILGQKVEFLVSFYNNEISEKSEIFDDQFSVERPDGSNFTLKIRSTKLEDSAMYFCASSWTENSYGYTFGSGTRLTVV.

The J gene is TRBJ1-4, the V gene TRBV30; D is perhaps TRBD1 (6 bases). The CDR3 extends over 14 amino acids. Trimming took 8 bases from V and 3 from J, leaving 16 bases between them. Germline V gene lookup returns CDR1 GTSNPN and CDR2 SVGIG (reference sequence). The CDR3 loop is CARSGGASNEKLFF. In DNA, the CDR3 is TGTGCCCGGTCTGGGGGGGCCTCTAATGAAAAACTGTTTTTT.

The V and J genes are TRBV2 and TRBJ1-5; no reliable D call. Trimming shortened V by 2 bases and J by 7 bases, and 6 bases separated the two germline ends. The CDR3 is 12 residues long. CDR1 is SNHLY, CDR2 FYNNEI, per germline. In nucleotides, the CDR3 is TGTGCCAGCAGTGAACGACGACAGCCCCAGCATTTT. Its translation: CASSERRQPQHF. The full variable domain, with the rest looked up from reference TRBV2 and TRBJ1-5, is EPEVTQTPSHQVTQMGQEVILRCVPISNHLYFYWYRQILGQKVEFLVSFYNNEISEKSEIFDDQFSVERPDGSNFTLKIRSTKLEDSAMYFCASSERRQPQHFGDGTRLSIL.

The chain employs TRBV19 and TRBJ1-2; D ambiguous. The CDR3 sequence is 12 residues long. Germline CDR1 reads LNHDA; CDR2 reads SQIVND (reference sequence). V was shortened by 7 bases and J by 0 bases, with 6 bases between the two germline ends. The CDR3 here is CASMIANYGYTF. In nucleotides, the CDR3 is TGTGCCAGTATGATCGCTAACTATGGCTACACCTTC. Combining the CDR3 with reference TRBV19 and TRBJ1-2 gives the whole variable domain DGGITQSPKYLFRKEGQNVTLSCEQNLNHDAMYWYRQDPGQGLRLIYYSQIVNDFQKGDIAEGYSVSREKKESFPLTVTSAQKNPTAFYLCASMIANYGYTFGSGTRLTVV.